This T cell receptor (beta chain) was profiled in a study of T cell responses to AZD1222 COVID-19 vaccine. This clone was detected only once. The protocol was immunoSEQ multiplex PCR, while the TCRdb copy is restricted to in-frame clones and leaves out a portion. Of about 130,000 clones in the sample, roughly 90% were seen once. Trimming removed 1 base at V and 6 bases at J, with 9 bases between. CDR1 is SGHVS and CDR2 is FNYEAQ in the germline V gene. The CDR3 sequence is 13 residues long. This material consisted of peripheral blood, taken on day 0 of AZD1222 vaccination. The genes are TRBV7-6 and TRBJ1-1; D is undetermined. The source of this sequence is an adult in good health. In nucleotides, the CDR3 is TGTGCCAGCAGCTTAGGCGGGCGAGCTGAAGCTTTCTTT. This translates into CASSLGGRAEAFF.